The 10 T cell receptor beta chains reported below all come from one sample, sequenced in a study of beta chain features in type 1 diabetes (dated by TCRdb to 2016 to 2019). The receptor library was made with the immunoSEQ multiplex PCR assay. The High Capacity cDNA Reverse Transcription Kit was used to reverse transcribe all of the isolated RNA, meaning that expressed TCRB transcripts were what got sequenced. What TCRdb holds here is the immuneACCESS table cut down to in-frame rearrangements. Part of the clones is not present; checked against another copy, under half of the missing clones reflect an unresolved V gene, and the others are unexplained. Within this sample are hundreds of thousands of clones, with roughly a sixth of them counted one time only. 0.07% to 0.095% of the sample is held by the ten biggest clonotypes. The sequenced material came from naive CD4+ T cells from blood. The intended sense of this specimen's cell subset or site label: true naive CD4+ T cells. The receptor set was obtained from a man younger than 35 in good health.

The CDR3 here is CATRSTGELFF. In DNA, the CDR3 is TGTGCCACCAGGAGCACCGGGGAGCTGTTTTTT. V is TRBV15 and J is TRBJ2-2; D is unresolved. Germline CDR1 reads LNHNV; CDR2 reads YYDKDF (reference sequence). V lost 6 bases and J lost 4, with 3 bases in between. This CDR3 region has 11 residues.

V and J are TRBV7-9 and TRBJ1-2, with D unclear. The CDR3 sequence is 14 residues long. The V and J ends lost 5 bases and 2 bases respectively, with 12 bases between them. In germline, CDR1 is SEHNR, CDR2 FQNEAQ (reference sequence). The CDR3 protein is CASSDTPVNYGYTF. The CDR3 coding sequence is TGTGCCAGCAGCGATACGCCCGTGAACTATGGCTACACCTTC.

This clone was seen more than once but under ten times. The chain carries TRBV19 and TRBJ2-1, with 14 nucleotides matching TRBD2. The germline V gene has CDR1 LNHDA and CDR2 SQIVND (reference sequence). The CDR3 has 17 amino acids. The V gene end was trimmed by 3 bases and the J gene end by 0 bases; junction bases not matched to a gene: 1. DNA for the CDR3: TGTGCCAGTAGTATGGGGACTAGCGGGGGCTCCTACAATGAGCAGTTCTTC. It yields the protein CASSMGTSGGSYNEQFF.

The chain uses TRBV7-9 and TRBJ1-2; D is unclear. The ends were cut back, 4 bases at V and 10 bases at J, with 16 bases in the middle. This CDR3 comprises 13 residues. Germline loops: CDR1 SEHNR, CDR2 FQNEAQ (reference sequence). CDR3 loop: CASSSVGREVYTF. CDR3 nucleotides: TGTGCCAGCAGCTCGGTGGGGAGAGAAGTCTACACCTTC.

This clone was seen a few times. The V and J genes are TRBV11-2 and TRBJ2-5; unclear D gene. V lost 5 bases and J 3 bases, leaving 16 bases between the germline ends. CDR3 length: 15 residues. Germline assignment: CDR1 SGHAT and CDR2 FQNNGV. For the CDR3, the DNA is TGTGCCAGCAGCCTCCTTCCTCGGACCGAAGAGACCCAGTACTTC. As protein: CASSLLPRTEETQYF. The full variable domain, with the rest looked up from reference TRBV11-2 and TRBJ2-5, is EAGVAQSPRYKIIEKRQSVAFWCNPISGHATLYWYQQILGQGPKLLIQFQNNGVVDDSQLPKDRFSAERLKGVDSTLKIQPAKLEDSAVYLCASSLLPRTEETQYFGPGTRLLVL.

This clone was detected a few times. The gene calls are TRBV9 and TRBJ2-3; the D gene is possibly TRBD2 (6 bases). V lost 1 base, J lost 5 bases, and 8 bases lay in between. CDR1 and CDR2 from the germline V gene are SGDLS and YYNGEE. CDR3 size: 13 residues. CDR3 protein: CASSVWRGDTQYF. DNA for the CDR3: TGTGCCAGCAGCGTATGGCGGGGAGATACGCAGTATTTT.

V is TRBV30 and J is TRBJ1-4, with a possible D match to TRBD1 (6 bases). This CDR3 has 14 residues. The germline V and J ends were trimmed by 5 bases and 0 bases, with 10 bases remaining between them. CDR1 GTSNPN and CDR2 SVGIG come from the germline V gene (reference sequence). For the CDR3, the DNA is TGTGCCTGGGGGTCAGGGGCAACTAATGAAAAACTGTTTTTT. Its protein is CAWGSGATNEKLFF.

The chain recombines TRBV2 with TRBJ2-2; D is unresolved. V was clipped by 4 bases and J by 2 bases, with 11 bases between them. CDR1 and CDR2 from the germline V gene are SNHLY and FYNNEI. The CDR3 spans 15 residues. CDR3 amino acids: CASSVADINTGELFF. The CDR3 bases are TGTGCCAGCAGTGTGGCGGATATAAACACCGGGGAGCTGTTTTTT.

This chain joins TRBV10-3 and TRBJ2-7; no clear D. Germline CDR1 ENHRY, CDR2 SYGVKD. V was shortened by 3 bases and J by 2 bases, with 8 bases between the two germline ends. The CDR3 loop spans 13 amino acids. CDR3 DNA sequence: TGTGCCATCAGTGAAAGGATTACCTACGAGCAGTACTTC. Its protein product is CAISERITYEQYF.

This clone has more than one count but fewer than ten. Other DNA sequences of this sample code for an identical CDR3. Here the CDR3 reads CASSLVGQGSDTQYF. The CDR3 nucleotides read TGTGCCAGCAGCTTAGTAGGACAGGGTTCAGATACGCAGTATTTT. V and J are TRBV7-2 and TRBJ2-3; TRBD1 matches at 8 bases. The CDR3 spans 15 residues. CDR1 and CDR2 (germline): SGHTA, FQGNSA. Trimming took 1 base from V and 4 from J; bases not matched to a gene: 4.